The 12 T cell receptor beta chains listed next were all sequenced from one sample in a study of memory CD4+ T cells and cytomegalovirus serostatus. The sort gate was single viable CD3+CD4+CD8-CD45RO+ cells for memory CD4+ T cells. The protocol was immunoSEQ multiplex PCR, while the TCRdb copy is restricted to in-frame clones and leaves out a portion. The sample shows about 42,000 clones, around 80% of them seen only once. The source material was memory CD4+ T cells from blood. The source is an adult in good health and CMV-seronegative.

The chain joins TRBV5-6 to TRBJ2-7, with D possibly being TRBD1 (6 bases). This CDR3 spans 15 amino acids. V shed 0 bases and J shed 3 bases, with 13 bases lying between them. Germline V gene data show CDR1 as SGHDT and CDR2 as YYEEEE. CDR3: CASSLARKGVYEQYF. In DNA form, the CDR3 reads TGTGCCAGCAGCTTGGCGAGGAAGGGGGTCTACGAGCAGTACTTC.

The CDR3 protein is CASRDRVYVYEQYF. The CDR3 DNA is TGTGCCAGCAGGGACAGGGTCTACGTTTACGAGCAGTACTTC. This chain links TRBV2 with TRBJ2-7; 8 nucleotides match TRBD1. This CDR3 region has 14 residues. The ends lost 6 bases at V and 4 bases at J; junction bases unmatched: 8. Germline V gene lookup returns CDR1 SNHLY and CDR2 FYNNEI.

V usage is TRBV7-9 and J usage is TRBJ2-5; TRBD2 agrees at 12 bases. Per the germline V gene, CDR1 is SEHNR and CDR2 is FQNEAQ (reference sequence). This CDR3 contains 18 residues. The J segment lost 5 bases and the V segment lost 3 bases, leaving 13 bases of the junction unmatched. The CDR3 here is CASSFPIRLAGARETQYF. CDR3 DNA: TGTGCCAGCAGCTTCCCAATTCGACTAGCGGGGGCCCGGGAGACCCAGTACTTC.

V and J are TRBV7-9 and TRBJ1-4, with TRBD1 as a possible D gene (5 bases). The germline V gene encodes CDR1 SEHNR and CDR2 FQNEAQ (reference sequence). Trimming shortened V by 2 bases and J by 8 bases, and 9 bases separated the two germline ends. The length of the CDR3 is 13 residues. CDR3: CASSLRGTEKLFF. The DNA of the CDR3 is TGTGCCAGCAGCTTAAGGGGAACGGAAAAACTGTTTTTT. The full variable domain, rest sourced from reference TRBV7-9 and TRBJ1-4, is DTGVSQNPRHKITKRGQNVTFRCDPISEHNRLYWYRQTLGQGPEFLTYFQNEAQLEKSRLLSDRFSAERPKGSFSTLEIQRTEQGDSAMYLCASSLRGTEKLFFGSGTQLSVL.

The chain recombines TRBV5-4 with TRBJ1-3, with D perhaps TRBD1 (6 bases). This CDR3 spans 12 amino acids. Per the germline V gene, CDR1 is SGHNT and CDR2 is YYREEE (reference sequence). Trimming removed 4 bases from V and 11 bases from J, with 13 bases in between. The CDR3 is CASSVTTGPIYF. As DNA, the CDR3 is TGTGCCAGCAGCGTTACTACAGGGCCCATATATTTT.

CDR3 region: CASSLDGDTQYF. In DNA, the CDR3 is TGTGCCAGCAGCTTAGATGGAGATACGCAGTATTTT. The chain is built from TRBV7-9 and TRBJ2-3, with D unresolved. Germline CDR1 is SEHNR and CDR2 is FQNEAQ (reference sequence). The CDR3 length is 12 residues. Trimming left V 1 base short and J 5 bases short, with 4 bases between.

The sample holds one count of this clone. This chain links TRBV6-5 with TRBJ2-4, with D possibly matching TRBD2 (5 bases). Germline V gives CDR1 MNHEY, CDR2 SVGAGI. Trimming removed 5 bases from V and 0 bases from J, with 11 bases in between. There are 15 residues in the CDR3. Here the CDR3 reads CASSPGELAKNIQYF. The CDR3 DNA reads TGTGCCAGCAGTCCCGGGGAGCTAGCCAAAAACATTCAGTACTTC.

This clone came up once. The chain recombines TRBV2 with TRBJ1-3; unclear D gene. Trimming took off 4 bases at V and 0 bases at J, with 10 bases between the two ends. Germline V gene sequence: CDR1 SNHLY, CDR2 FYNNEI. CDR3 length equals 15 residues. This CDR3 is CASSGQQFSGNTIYF. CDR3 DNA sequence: TGTGCCAGCAGTGGACAACAGTTCTCTGGAAACACCATATATTTT.

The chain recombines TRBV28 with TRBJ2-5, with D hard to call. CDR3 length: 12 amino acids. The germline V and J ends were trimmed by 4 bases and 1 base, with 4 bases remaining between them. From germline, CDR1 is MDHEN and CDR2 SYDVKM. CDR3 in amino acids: CASSSRQETQYF. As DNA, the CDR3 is TGTGCCAGCAGTTCGCGCCAAGAGACCCAGTACTTC. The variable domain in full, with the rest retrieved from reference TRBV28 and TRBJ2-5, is DVKVTQSSRYLVKRTGEKVFLECVQDMDHENMFWYRQDPGLGLRLIYFSYDVKMKEKGDIPEGYSVSREKKERFSLILESASTNQTSMYLCASSSRQETQYFGPGTRLLVL.

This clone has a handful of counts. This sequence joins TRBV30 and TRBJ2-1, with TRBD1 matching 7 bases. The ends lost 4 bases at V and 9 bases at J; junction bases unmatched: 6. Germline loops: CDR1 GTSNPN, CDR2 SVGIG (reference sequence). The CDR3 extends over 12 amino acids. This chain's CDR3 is CAWNTGASEQFF. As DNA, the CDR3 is TGTGCCTGGAACACAGGGGCGAGTGAGCAGTTCTTC.

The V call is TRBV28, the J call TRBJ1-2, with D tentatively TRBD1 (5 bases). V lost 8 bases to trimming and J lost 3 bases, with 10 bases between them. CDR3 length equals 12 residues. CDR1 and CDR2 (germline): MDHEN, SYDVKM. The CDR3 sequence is CASGTTDYGYTF. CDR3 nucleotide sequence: TGTGCCAGCGGGACTACCGACTATGGCTACACCTTC.

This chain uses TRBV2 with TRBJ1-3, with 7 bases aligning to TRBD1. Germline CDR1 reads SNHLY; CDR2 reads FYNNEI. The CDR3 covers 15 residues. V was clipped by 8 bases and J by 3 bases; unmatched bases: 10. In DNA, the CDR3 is TGTGCCAGCTCAGGTTCCCGGACAGGTGGAAACACCATATATTTT. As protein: CASSGSRTGGNTIYF.